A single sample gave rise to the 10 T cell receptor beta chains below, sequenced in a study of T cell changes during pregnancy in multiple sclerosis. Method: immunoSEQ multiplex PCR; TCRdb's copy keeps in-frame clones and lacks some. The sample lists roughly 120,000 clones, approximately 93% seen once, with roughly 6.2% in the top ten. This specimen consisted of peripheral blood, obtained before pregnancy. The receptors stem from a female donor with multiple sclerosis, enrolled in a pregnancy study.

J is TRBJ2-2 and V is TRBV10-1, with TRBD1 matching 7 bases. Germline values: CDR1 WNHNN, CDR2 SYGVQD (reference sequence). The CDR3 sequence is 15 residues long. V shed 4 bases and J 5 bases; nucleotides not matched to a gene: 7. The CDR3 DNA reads TGCGCCAGCAGTGGACGGTCAGGGGGAACCGGGGAGCTGTTTTTT. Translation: CASSGRSGGTGELFF.

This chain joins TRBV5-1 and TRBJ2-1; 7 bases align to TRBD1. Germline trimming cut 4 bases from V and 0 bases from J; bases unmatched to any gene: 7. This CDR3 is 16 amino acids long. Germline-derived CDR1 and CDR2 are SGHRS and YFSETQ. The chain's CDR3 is CASSPDRVSSYNEQFF. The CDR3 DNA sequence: TGCGCCAGCAGCCCCGACAGGGTAAGCTCCTACAATGAGCAGTTCTTC. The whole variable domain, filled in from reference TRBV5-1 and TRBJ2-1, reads KAGVTQTPRYLIKTRGQQVTLSCSPISGHRSVSWYQQTPGQGLQFLFEYFSETQRNKGNFPGRFSGRQFSNSRSEMNVSTLELGDSALYLCASSPDRVSSYNEQFFGPGTRLTVL.

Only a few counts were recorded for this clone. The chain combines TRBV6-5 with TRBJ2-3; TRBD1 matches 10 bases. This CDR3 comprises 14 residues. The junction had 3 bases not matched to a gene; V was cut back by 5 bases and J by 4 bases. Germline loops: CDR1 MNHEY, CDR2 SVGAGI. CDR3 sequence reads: CASSEGQGADTQYF. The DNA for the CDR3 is TGTGCCAGCAGTGAAGGACAGGGGGCAGATACGCAGTATTTT.

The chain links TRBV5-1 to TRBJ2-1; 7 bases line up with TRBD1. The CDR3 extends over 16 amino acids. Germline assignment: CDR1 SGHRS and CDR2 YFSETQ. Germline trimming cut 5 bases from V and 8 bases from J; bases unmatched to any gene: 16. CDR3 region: CASSTRDRDSNYEQFF. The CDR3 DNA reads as TGCGCCAGCAGTACAAGGGACCGGGACAGTAACTATGAGCAGTTCTTC.

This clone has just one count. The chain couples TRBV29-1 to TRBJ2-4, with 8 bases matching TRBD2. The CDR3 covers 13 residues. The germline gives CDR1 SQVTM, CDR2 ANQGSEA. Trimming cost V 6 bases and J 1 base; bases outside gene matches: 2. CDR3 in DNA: TGCAGCGTCCGCGGGGGGGCCAAAAACATTCAGTACTTC. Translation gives CSVRGGAKNIQYF.

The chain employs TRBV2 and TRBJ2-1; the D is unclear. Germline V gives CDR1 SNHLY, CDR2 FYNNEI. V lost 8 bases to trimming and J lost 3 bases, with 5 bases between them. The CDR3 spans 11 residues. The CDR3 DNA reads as TGTGCCAGCCTAGACTACAATGAGCAGTTCTTC. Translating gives CASLDYNEQFF.

This chain's CDR3 is CACLSPAEAFF. CDR3 bases: TGTGCCTGTCTCAGTCCCGCTGAAGCTTTCTTT. This chain joins TRBV30 and TRBJ1-1; D is undetermined. Trimming took off 6 bases at V and 6 bases at J, with 11 bases between the two ends. The CDR3 consists of 11 residues. Germline CDR1 reads GTSNPN; CDR2 reads SVGIG (reference sequence).

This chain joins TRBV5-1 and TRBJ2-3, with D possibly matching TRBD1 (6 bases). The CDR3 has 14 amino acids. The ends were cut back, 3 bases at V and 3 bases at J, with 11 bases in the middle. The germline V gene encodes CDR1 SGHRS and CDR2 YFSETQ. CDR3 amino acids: CASSSGQKTDTQYF. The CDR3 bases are TGCGCCAGCAGCTCCGGACAGAAGACAGATACGCAGTATTTT.

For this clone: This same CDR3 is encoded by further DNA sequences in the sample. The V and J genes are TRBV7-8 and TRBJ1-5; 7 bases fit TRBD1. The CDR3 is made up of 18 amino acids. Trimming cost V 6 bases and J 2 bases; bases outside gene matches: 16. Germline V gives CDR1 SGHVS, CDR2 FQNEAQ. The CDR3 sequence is CASSSRLPHRGGNQPQHF. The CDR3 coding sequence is TGTGCCAGCAGTTCCAGGCTTCCCCACAGGGGTGGCAATCAGCCCCAGCATTTT.

This CDR3 is CASSAGGRVTEAFF. In DNA, the CDR3 is TGTGCCAGCAGCGCAGGGGGGCGGGTCACTGAAGCTTTCTTT. The chain joins TRBV9 to TRBJ1-1; TRBD1 matches 7 bases. After removal of 3 bases from V and 4 bases from J, the junction contained 6 bases not matched to a gene. CDR3 length: 14 residues. Germline CDR1 reads SGDLS; CDR2 reads YYNGEE.